A single sample is the source of the 18 T cell receptor beta chains below, sequenced in a study of beta chain features in type 1 diabetes. What was sequenced were expressed TCRB transcripts, since all of the isolated RNA had been reverse transcribed. Using immunoSEQ multiplex PCR, the repertoire was profiled, and TCRdb retains in-frame clones only, with some absent. The sample contains approximately 150,000 clones, 8% to 13% of which appear only once. Specimen: naive CD4+ T cells from blood. The receptors derive from a man younger than 35 in good health.

This clone was seen repeatedly, ten times or more. The J gene is TRBJ2-1, the V gene TRBV30; D remains unclear. V was clipped by 5 bases and J by 8 bases, with 16 bases between them. The CDR3 totals 13 residues. Germline-derived CDR1 and CDR2 are GTSNPN and SVGIG (reference sequence). In nucleotides, the CDR3 is TGTGCCTGGGCCAACCTAGTATTCTATGAGCAGTTCTTC. This translates into CAWANLVFYEQFF.

Only a few counts were recorded for this clone. The V gene is TRBV5-1, the J gene TRBJ2-7; D is undetermined. V lost 4 bases to trimming and J lost 1 base, with 15 bases between them. The CDR3 spans 15 residues. Germline V gene lookup returns CDR1 SGHRS and CDR2 YFSETQ. CDR3 amino acids: CASSDPPADSYEQYF. The CDR3 nucleotides are TGCGCCAGCAGCGACCCTCCGGCGGATTCCTACGAGCAGTACTTC.

This clone has just a few counts. J is TRBJ2-3 and V is TRBV6-5, with D possibly being TRBD2 (5 bases). V lost 5 bases and J lost 3, with 9 bases in between. Germline-derived CDR1 and CDR2 are MNHEY and SVGAGI. The length of the CDR3 is 13 residues. The CDR3 DNA is TGTGCCAGCAGTCGACGGGGTACAGATACGCAGTATTTT. Translated, it gives CASSRRGTDTQYF.

This clone appeared a few times. This sequence joins TRBV18 and TRBJ1-5; no clear D gene. The V end lost 2 bases, the J end lost 0 bases, and 11 bases lay between the germline ends. The germline CDR1 and CDR2 sequences are KGHSH and LQKENI. The CDR3 runs to 16 residues. CDR3 nucleotide sequence: TGTGCCAGCTCACCAGAATTCGGTACTAGCAATCAGCCCCAGCATTTT. Translated, it gives CASSPEFGTSNQPQHF.

This rearrangement joins TRBV4-2 to TRBJ2-7; a weak D match, TRBD2 (5 bases). Germline-derived CDR1 and CDR2 are LGHNA and YNFKEQ. The CDR3 runs to 15 residues. V was clipped by 4 bases and J by 6 bases, with 19 bases between them. The DNA for the CDR3 is TGTGCCAGCAGCCGAGCGCGCTTAGATGCGGGCGAGCAGTACTTC. Its translation is CASSRARLDAGEQYF.

The genes are TRBV15 and TRBJ2-4, with D possibly TRBD2 on 5 matching bases. Germline CDR1 reads LNHNV; CDR2 reads YYDKDF (reference sequence). This CDR3 spans 17 amino acids. Trimming removed 3 bases at V and 0 bases at J, with 15 bases between. The DNA for the CDR3 is TGTGCCACCAGCAGCCTAGCTTGGGAACTAGCCAAAAACATTCAGTACTTC. This codes for CATSSLAWELAKNIQYF. Variable domain in full (rest from reference TRBV15 and TRBJ2-4): DAMVIQNPRYQVTQFGKPVTLSCSQTLNHNVMYWYQQKSSQAPKLLFHYYDKDFNNEADTPDNFQSRRPNTSFCFLDIRSPGLGDTAMYLCATSSLAWELAKNIQYFGAGTRLSVL.

There are a few counts of this clone. The chain recombines TRBV28 with TRBJ1-2, with D perhaps TRBD1 (6 bases). Germline V lookup: CDR1 MDHEN, CDR2 SYDVKM. The ends were cut back, 6 bases at V and 8 bases at J, with 13 bases in the middle. The CDR3 is 12 residues long. The CDR3 DNA reads TGTGCCAGCAGATCCAGGACAGTCGGCTACACCTTC. This codes for CASRSRTVGYTF.

This clone has only a few counts. This chain links TRBV7-2 with TRBJ1-5; TRBD1 aligns across 7 bases. Losses at the gene ends were 1 base for V and 6 bases for J; bases not matched to a gene: 6. Per the germline V gene, CDR1 is SGHTA and CDR2 is FQGNSA. The CDR3 is made up of 15 amino acids. Here the CDR3 DNA reads TGTGCCAGCAGCTTAGTCGACAGGGTGGGTCAGCCCCAGCATTTT. Residues: CASSLVDRVGQPQHF.

This clone was observed a few times. The chain combines TRBV11-2 with TRBJ2-3; possibly TRBD2 for D (5 bases). The germline V and J ends were trimmed by 3 bases and 4 bases, with 11 bases remaining between them. The CDR3 runs 14 residues. Germline V gene sequence: CDR1 SGHAT, CDR2 FQNNGV. The CDR3 DNA follows: TGTGCCAGCAGCTTGATGCTAGCTGCAGATACGCAGTATTTT. This translates into CASSLMLAADTQYF.

J is TRBJ2-4 and V is TRBV7-4; tentative D call: TRBD2 (8 bases). Germline CDR1 is SGHVT and CDR2 is SQSDAQ. Trimming removed 1 base at V and 13 bases at J, with 17 bases between. The CDR3 sequence is 14 residues long. In DNA form, the CDR3 reads TGTGCCAGCAGCTTAGTCGTAGCGGGACAGCCACAGTACTTC. It is translated as CASSLVVAGQPQYF.

This clone appeared a few times. The gene calls are TRBV10-3 and TRBJ2-7; 10 positions agree with TRBD2. The CDR3 spans 15 residues. From germline, CDR1 is ENHRY and CDR2 SYGVKD. J gave up 3 bases and V 0 bases, and 2 bases lay outside the gene matches. CDR3 loop: CAISESVAGGYEQYF. The CDR3 DNA sequence: TGTGCCATCAGTGAGTCCGTAGCGGGGGGCTACGAGCAGTACTTC.

CDR3 nucleotides: TGTGCCAGCAGCCGGACAGGGGATGGGCGTGGGACCCAGTACTTC. This codes for CASSRTGDGRGTQYF. The rearrangement joins TRBV6-5 to TRBJ2-5; 9 nucleotides align to TRBD1. The germline V gene encodes CDR1 MNHEY and CDR2 SVGAGI. The J segment lost 7 bases and the V segment lost 6 bases, leaving 12 bases of the junction unmatched. The CDR3 sequence is 15 residues long.

This clone has a handful of counts. The V and J genes are TRBV7-7 and TRBJ2-1; 7 bases match TRBD2. V lost 1 base to trimming and J lost 8 bases; unmatched junction nucleotides: 2. CDR3 size: 13 residues. CDR1 is SSHAT and CDR2 is FNYEAQ in the germline V gene (reference sequence). As DNA, the CDR3 is TGTGCCAGCAGCTTAGTGGGGGGGGATGAGCAGTTCTTC. Translating gives CASSLVGGDEQFF. Combining the CDR3 with reference TRBV7-7 and TRBJ2-1 gives the whole variable domain GAGVSQSPRYKVTKRGQDVTLRCDPISSHATLYWYQQALGQGPEFLTYFNYEAQPDKSGLPSDRFSAERPEGSISTLTIQRTEQRDSAMYRCASSLVGGDEQFFGPGTRLTVL.

There are a few counts of this clone. The gene calls are TRBV15 and TRBJ2-7; 8 bases align to TRBD1. CDR1 and CDR2 from the germline V gene are LNHNV and YYDKDF (reference sequence). This CDR3 spans 14 amino acids. V shed 0 bases, J shed 9 bases, and the junction held 7 bases outside the gene matches. CDR3 coding DNA: TGTGCCACCAGCAGAGATCGGACAGGGCTTAGGCAGTACTTC. As protein: CATSRDRTGLRQYF.

This chain links TRBV7-9 with TRBJ2-5; D ambiguous. Germline CDR1 is SEHNR and CDR2 is FQNEAQ (reference sequence). The CDR3 covers 15 residues. The V gene lost 7 bases and the J gene lost 4 bases, with 19 bases spanning the gap. The CDR3 protein is CASTITYLRLETQYF. The CDR3, as DNA: TGTGCCAGCACCATTACGTACCTACGACTAGAGACCCAGTACTTC.

This clone has only a few counts. The genes are TRBV30 and TRBJ1-2, with D unresolved. CDR3 size: 10 residues. Per germline, CDR1 GTSNPN and CDR2 SVGIG (reference sequence). V gave up 5 bases and J gave up 7 bases, with 8 bases separating them. The CDR3 sequence: CAWGRTGYTF. In DNA form, the CDR3 reads TGTGCCTGGGGGAGGACTGGCTACACCTTC.

The chain combines TRBV7-2 with TRBJ2-2, with 10 bases identical to TRBD1. V was pared by 1 base and J by 7 bases, with 3 bases of the junction left unmatched. The CDR3 loop spans 15 amino acids. Germline CDR1 SGHTA, CDR2 FQGNSA. The CDR3 loop reads CASSLDGQGVGELFF. The CDR3 DNA reads TGTGCCAGCAGCTTAGACGGACAGGGGGTCGGGGAGCTGTTTTTT.

This rearrangement joins TRBV27 to TRBJ2-2; 7 bases fit TRBD1. CDR3 length: 14 residues. Germline V gene sequence: CDR1 MNHEY, CDR2 SMNVEV (reference sequence). After removal of 6 bases from V and 4 bases from J, the junction contained 5 bases not matched to a gene. The DNA for the CDR3 is TGTGCCAGCAGCCTCAACAGGGGCACCGGGGAGCTGTTTTTT. Protein sequence: CASSLNRGTGELFF.